This TCR beta chain comes out of a study of control samples from healthy donors and cancer patients. The length of the CDR3 is 17 residues. Sequenced by immunoSEQ multiplex PCR; TCRdb stores in-frame clones only, minus some. The sample has about 170,000 clones, around 88% seen once. This TCR was recovered from a woman in her twenties or thirties in good health. The rearrangement links TRBV21-1 to TRBJ1-4. TRBV21-1 has pseudogene status. Specimen: blood. This CDR3 reads CASSSWTDTATNEKLFF. In nucleotides, the CDR3 is TGTGCCAGCAGCTCTTGGACGGATACCGCAACTAATGAAAAACTGTTTTTT.